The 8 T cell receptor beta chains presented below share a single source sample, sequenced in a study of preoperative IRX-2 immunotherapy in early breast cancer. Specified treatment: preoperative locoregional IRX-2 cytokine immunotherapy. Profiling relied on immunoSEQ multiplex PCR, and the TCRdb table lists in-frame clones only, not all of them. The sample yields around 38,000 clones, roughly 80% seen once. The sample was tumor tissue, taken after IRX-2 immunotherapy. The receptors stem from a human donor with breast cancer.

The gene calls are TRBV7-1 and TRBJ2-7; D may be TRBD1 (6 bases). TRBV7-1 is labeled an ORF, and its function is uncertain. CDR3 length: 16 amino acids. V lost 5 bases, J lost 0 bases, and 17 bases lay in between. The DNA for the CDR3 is TGTGCCAGCAGCCACCTACCCGACAGGAGCTCCTACGAGCAGTACTTC. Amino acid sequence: CASSHLPDRSSYEQYF.

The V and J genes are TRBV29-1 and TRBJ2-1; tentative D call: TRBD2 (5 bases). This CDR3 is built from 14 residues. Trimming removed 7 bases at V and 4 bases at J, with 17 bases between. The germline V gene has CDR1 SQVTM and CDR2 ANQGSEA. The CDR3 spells CSAPRARRYNEQFF. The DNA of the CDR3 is TGCAGCGCGCCGCGGGCCCGCCGGTACAATGAGCAGTTCTTC.

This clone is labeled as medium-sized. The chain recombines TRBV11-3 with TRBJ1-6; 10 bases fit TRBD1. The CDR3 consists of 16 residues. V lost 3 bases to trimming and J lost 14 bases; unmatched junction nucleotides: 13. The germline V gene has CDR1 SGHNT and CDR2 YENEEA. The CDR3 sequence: CASSFGDRGLRATLHF. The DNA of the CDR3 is TGTGCCAGCAGCTTCGGGGACAGGGGTTTAAGGGCGACCCTCCACTTT.

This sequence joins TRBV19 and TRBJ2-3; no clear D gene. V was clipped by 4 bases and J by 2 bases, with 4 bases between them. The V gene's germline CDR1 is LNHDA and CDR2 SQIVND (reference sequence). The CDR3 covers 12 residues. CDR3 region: CASSTFTDTQYF. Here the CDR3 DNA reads TGTGCCAGTAGTACMTTCACAGATACGCAGTATTTT.

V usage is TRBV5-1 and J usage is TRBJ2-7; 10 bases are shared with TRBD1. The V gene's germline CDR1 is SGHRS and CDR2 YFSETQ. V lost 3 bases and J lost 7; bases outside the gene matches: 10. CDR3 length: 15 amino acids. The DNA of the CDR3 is TGCGCCAGCAGCTCATCCGGGACAGGGGAATCGGAGCAGTACTTC. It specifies CASSSSGTGESEQYF. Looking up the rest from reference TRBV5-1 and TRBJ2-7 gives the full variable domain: KAGVTQTPRYLIKTRGQQVTLSCSPISGHRSVSWYQQTPGQGLQFLFEYFSETQRNKGNFPGRFSGRQFSNSRSEMNVSTLELGDSALYLCASSSSGTGESEQYFGPGTRLTVT.

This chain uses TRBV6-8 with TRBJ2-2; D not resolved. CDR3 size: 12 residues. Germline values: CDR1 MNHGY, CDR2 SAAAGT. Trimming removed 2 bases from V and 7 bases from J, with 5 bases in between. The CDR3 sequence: CASSYGVGELFF. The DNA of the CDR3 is TGTGCCAGCAGTTACGGGGTCGGGGAGCTGTTTTTT.

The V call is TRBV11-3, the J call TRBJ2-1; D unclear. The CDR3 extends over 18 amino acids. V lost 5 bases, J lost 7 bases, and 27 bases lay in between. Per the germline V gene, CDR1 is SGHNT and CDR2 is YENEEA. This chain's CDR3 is CASSTRLGSGWAVNEQFF. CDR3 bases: TGTGCCAGCAGCACCAGACTGGGTTCCGGGTGGGCGGTAAATGAGCAGTTCTTC.

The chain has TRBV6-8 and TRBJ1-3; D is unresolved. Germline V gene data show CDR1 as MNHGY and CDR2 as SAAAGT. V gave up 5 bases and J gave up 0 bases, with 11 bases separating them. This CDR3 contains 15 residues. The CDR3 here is CASSRSSVSGNTIYF. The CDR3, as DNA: TGTGCCAGCAGTCGCAGCTCGGTCTCTGGAAACACCATATATTTT.